This T cell receptor (beta chain) is from a study of shared clonotypes between healthy human individuals. Germline CDR1 is SGHNT and CDR2 is YYREEE (reference sequence). There are 14 residues in the CDR3. V gave up 4 bases and J gave up 0 bases, with 11 bases separating them. Method: immunoSEQ multiplex PCR; TCRdb's copy keeps in-frame clones and lacks some. The table includes approximately 2.5 million clones, roughly nine tenths detected once. The receptor comes from a man younger than 35 in good health. The rearrangement uses TRBV5-4 and TRBJ2-7; D call uncertain. The sequencing input was naive CD4+ T cells sorted from blood. Subset: CD45RA+ positively selected. The DNA for the CDR3 is TGTGCCAGCAGCCACGCGATGGACTCCTACGAGCAGTACTTC. Protein sequence: CASSHAMDSYEQYF.